The rows below give T cell receptor beta chains drawn from one sample of a study of T-cell reconstitution after alpha-beta-depleted transplantation in children. TCRdb called the PCR reads again in MiXCR, with one record for every CDR3 protein. The table has roughly 340,000 distinct CDR3 sequences, 15% to 20% seen once. The sample was PBMCs, mostly from graft donor cells, taken 360 days after TCRalphabeta/CD19-depleted stem cell transplant. Source of these receptors: a male patient between 2 and 10 years old who had a stem cell transplant for acute lymphoblastic leukemia, so the T cells may come from the graft donor. Each CDR3 is given with its conserved first and last residue. A D gene is named only where the DNA matches it firmly. Part of the rows lack a size; the others show once, few, many or a class for expanded clones.

TRBJ1-1,TRBV11-2,.,few,TGTGCCAGCAGCTATGAGAACCCTGAAGCTTTCTTT,CASSYENPEAFF
TRBJ2-1,TRBV12-3/TRBV12-4,.,few,TGTGCCAGCAGCCCTATAGCCGGCGGGTCCTACAATGAGCAGTTCTTC,CASSPIAGGSYNEQFF
TRBJ1-4,TRBV4-3,TRBD1,.,TGCGCCAGCAGCCAATTTACAGGGGGCTCTGAAAAACTGTTTTTT,CASSQFTGGSEKLFF
TRBJ1-3,TRBV5-1,.,.,TGCGCCAGCAGCTGGGACACTGGAAACACCATATATTTT,CASSWDTGNTIYF
TRBJ1-6,TRBV7-9,TRBD1,few,TGTGCCAGCAGCTTCGACAGGGGTGATTCACCCCTCCACTTT,CASSFDRGDSPLHF
TRBJ2-1,TRBV6-5,TRBD2,.,TGTGCCAGCAGTTACGGGCCGCTAGCGGGAGACTACAATGAGCAGTTCTTC,CASSYGPLAGDYNEQFF
TRBJ1-6,TRBV28,.,few,TGTGCCAGCAGTTTAGAGGGCATGGGCAGCTCCTATAATTCACCCCTCCACTTT,CASSLEGMGSSYNSPLHF
TRBJ2-4,TRBV4-1,.,.,TGCGCCAGCAGCCAAGCCCAGGAGAGCGGGTACATTCAGTACTTC,CASSQAQESGYIQYF
TRBJ2-2,TRBV28,.,few,TGTGCCAGCAGTTCCAGAACATGGGGTCGGAACACCGGGGAGCTGTTTTTT,CASSSRTWGRNTGELFF
TRBJ2-4,TRBV6-2/TRBV6-3,TRBD2,.,TGTGCCAGCAGTTACTGGCGGGAGAATGGAGACATTCAGTACTTC,CASSYWRENGDIQYF
TRBJ2-5,TRBV5-1,.,few,TGCGCCAGCAGCTTGGACAGGGTGATGACAGAGACCCAGTACTTC,CASSLDRVMTETQYF
TRBJ1-2,TRBV5-5,TRBD1,.,TGTGCCAGCAGTTCAGACAGGGCCTATGGCTACACCTTC,CASSSDRAYGYTF
TRBJ2-2,TRBV4-1,.,.,TGCGCCAGCAGCCACAGCATAGTTTACACCGGGGAGCTGTTTTTT,CASSHSIVYTGELFF
TRBJ1-2,TRBV29-1,TRBD1,.,TGCAGCGTTTATTCCCCGACAGGGACTAACTATGGCTACACCTTC,CSVYSPTGTNYGYTF
TRBJ2-6,TRBV20-1,TRBD1,.,TGCAGTGCTCGTTCACAGGGGGCTGGTGGGGCCAACGTCCTGACTTTC,CSARSQGAGGANVLTF
TRBJ2-1,TRBV4-3,TRBD1,.,TGCGCCAGCAGCCACCGACAGGGGGCGCTCACCAATGAGCAGTTCTTC,CASSHRQGALTNEQFF
TRBJ2-7,TRBV20-1,.,many,TGCAGTGCTAGTGTATTACCTTACGAGCAGTACTTC,CSASVLPYEQYF
TRBJ2-1,TRBV20-1,.,.,TGCAGTGCTAGAGGCCGGGGGCTAGACGGCCCTCGAAGCTCCTACAATGAGCAGTTCTTC,CSARGRGLDGPRSSYNEQFF
TRBJ2-5,TRBV5-1,.,few,TGCGCCAGCAGCCAGCCAGGATCACAAGAGACCCAGTACTTC,CASSQPGSQETQYF
TRBJ2-1,TRBV11-2,TRBD1,.,TGTGCCAGCAGCGCAACGACAGGGATCTCTTCCTACAATGAGCAGTTCTTC,CASSATTGISSYNEQFF
TRBJ2-7,TRBV9,TRBD2,few,TGTGCCAGCAGCGTAGGGGGGGGTAAAAGCGAGCAGTACTTC,CASSVGGGKSEQYF
TRBJ2-1,TRBV5-1,.,few,TGCGCCAGCAGCTTGGGCTATCTTAATGAGCAGTTCTTC,CASSLGYLNEQFF
TRBJ2-2,TRBV7-6,.,.,TGTGCCAGCAGCTTACCCCCCCAACGGGGTTGGTACACCGGGGAGCTGTTTTTT,CASSLPPQRGWYTGELFF
TRBJ1-6,TRBV3-1,TRBD1,.,TGTGCCAGCAGCCGCGACAGGGGATCCTCACCCCTCCACTTT,CASSRDRGSSPLHF
TRBJ2-3,TRBV5-5,.,.,TGTGCCAGCAGCTTGCTTTATCTATACACAGATACGCAGTATTTT,CASSLLYLYTDTQYF
TRBJ1-4,TRBV4-2,TRBD1,.,TGTGCCAGCAGCCAGCGACAGGGGGCTCGCGGGGAAAAACTGTTTTTT,CASSQRQGARGEKLFF
TRBJ2-1,TRBV7-7,TRBD2,few,TGTGCCAGCAGCCCAGTAGTATGGCGGGAGTTCTACAATGAGCAGTTCTTC,CASSPVVWREFYNEQFF
TRBJ2-3,TRBV7-2,.,many,TGTGCCAGCAGCTTAAACGGAGGCGGGGATACGCAGTATTTT,CASSLNGGGDTQYF
TRBJ1-6,TRBV5-6,.,.,TGTGCCAGCAGCACACCCCGGGAACGAGTCAATAATTCACCCCTCCACTTT,CASSTPRERVNNSPLHF
TRBJ2-7,TRBV12-3/TRBV12-4,.,few,TGTGCCAGCAGTTTAAAACAGGGCCCCTACGAGCAGTACTTC,CASSLKQGPYEQYF
TRBJ1-5,TRBV7-2,.,.,TGTGCCAGCAGCTTATACACAAATCAGCCCCAGCATTTT,CASSLYTNQPQHF
TRBJ2-7,TRBV7-9,.,few,TGTGCCAGCAGCTTACTGGGTCACAGGGACGACGAGCAGTACTTC,CASSLLGHRDDEQYF
TRBJ2-1,TRBV4-3,.,few,TGCGCCAGCAGCCAAGATCCGGGACCTTACAATGAGCAGTTCTTC,CASSQDPGPYNEQFF
TRBJ1-4,TRBV6-5,.,.,TGTGCCAGCAGTTACGCGGGCAGGGATGAAAAACTGTTTTTT,CASSYAGRDEKLFF
TRBJ2-1,TRBV9,.,.,TGTGCCAGCAGCGTAGGGAGGGGATGGAATGAGCAGTTCTTC,CASSVGRGWNEQFF
TRBJ2-7,TRBV29-1,TRBD2,few,TGCAGCGTTGAATTAGCGGGGGGGACCTACGAGCAGTACTTC,CSVELAGGTYEQYF
TRBJ2-7,TRBV27,.,few,TGTGCCAGCGGGGGCTTCCGGGACTACTCCTACGAGCAGTACTTC,CASGGFRDYSYEQYF
TRBJ2-3,TRBV15,.,.,TGTGCCACCAGCAGAGGGGTTGATACGCAGTATTTT,CATSRGVDTQYF
TRBJ2-5,TRBV3-1,TRBD2,few,TGTGCCAGCAGCCAAGATGAGACTAGCGGGAGGTACCAAGAGACCCAGTACTTC,CASSQDETSGRYQETQYF
TRBJ2-5,TRBV11-2,TRBD2,few,TGTGCCAGCAGCTTCCGGACTAGCGGGATGGGGGAGACCCAGTACTTC,CASSFRTSGMGETQYF
TRBJ2-1,TRBV12-3/TRBV12-4,TRBD2,.,TGTGCCAGCAGTTGGGGTCCCGGACTAGCGGATAATGAGCAGTTCTTC,CASSWGPGLADNEQFF
TRBJ1-2,TRBV28,.,.,TGTGCCAGCAGTTTGGGCAGAGGCTATGGCTACACCTTC,CASSLGRGYGYTF
TRBJ2-3,TRBV12-3/TRBV12-4,.,many,TGTGCCAGCAGCCCAGGGGGGGATACGCAGTATTTT,CASSPGGDTQYF
TRBJ2-1,TRBV4-3,.,.,TGCGCCAGCAGCCATTTGGGTGGAACAGGCAGGCGTGAGCAGTTCTTC,CASSHLGGTGRREQFF
TRBJ2-7,TRBV7-9,TRBD1,few,TGTGCCAGCAGCTTAGGTTCGGGACAGCTTTACGAGCAGTACTTC,CASSLGSGQLYEQYF
TRBJ2-1,TRBV20-1,.,.,TGCAGTGCTAGAGATGGGCCCGAGCAGTTCTTC,CSARDGPEQFF
TRBJ2-2,TRBV5-5,.,.,.,CASSFRSVGRGAPGSCFF
TRBJ2-1,TRBV15,TRBD2,few,TGTGCCACCAGCAGAGAAGCAGGTTACGCGGCGGGAGGCTACAATGAGCAGTTCTTC,CATSREAGYAAGGYNEQFF
TRBJ2-5,TRBV15,TRBD1,.,TGTGCCACCAGCAGAGAGGCGACAGGGGGCCAGGAGACCCAGTACTTC,CATSREATGGQETQYF
TRBJ2-3,TRBV2,.,.,TGTGCCAGCAGTGAAGCAGGGTTCAATACGCAGTATTTT,CASSEAGFNTQYF